What follows are 5 T cell receptor beta chains derived from one specimen sequenced in a study of T-cell memory formation after mild COVID-19. TCRdb re-called the 5' RACE reads with MiXCR, one entry per CDR3 protein. The data hold about 410,000 distinct CDR3 sequences, with around 17% observed a single time. Sequencing was performed on PBMCs or a T cell subset sorted from them (not recorded which). These receptors all come from a man younger than 35 who had mild COVID-19 (a few samples of this study predate the infection). Cell type and time point are not known.

The chain is built from TRBV6-2 or TRBV6-3 and TRBJ2-2; 8 bases line up with TRBD1. Germline V gives CDR1 MNHEY, CDR2 SVGEGT. The CDR3 length is 14 residues. Trimming cost V 6 bases and J 6 bases; bases outside gene matches: 6. In nucleotides, the CDR3 is TGTGCCAGCAGCCTAACAGGGGGTGCCGGGGAGCTGTTTTTT. Residues: CASSLTGGAGELFF.

This clonotype has ten or more counts. The rearrangement joins TRBV4-3 to TRBJ2-3; D call uncertain. CDR3 size: 13 residues. Germline V gene sequence: CDR1 LGHNA, CDR2 YSLEER. V was trimmed by 3 bases and J by 0 bases, leaving 4 bases between them. CDR3 amino acids: CASSHLSTDTQYF. In nucleotides, the CDR3 is TGCGCCAGCAGCCACCTTAGCACAGATACGCAGTATTTT.

A few counts support this clonotype. This chain joins TRBV6-5 and TRBJ2-3, with D maybe TRBD2 (5 bases). The germline V and J ends were trimmed by 4 bases and 3 bases, with 11 bases remaining between them. The CDR3 sequence is 14 residues long. The germline V gene encodes CDR1 MNHEY and CDR2 SVGAGI. Here the CDR3 reads CASSSLRGTDTQYF. CDR3 in DNA: TGTGCCAGCAGTTCCCTCCGGGGTACAGATACGCAGTATTTT.

This clonotype was recorded a few times. This chain joins TRBV29-1 and TRBJ2-3; TRBD2 matches at 12 bases. Germline CDR1 and CDR2: SQVTM and ANQGSEA. This CDR3 comprises 13 residues. V lost 6 bases and J lost 7; bases outside the gene matches: 5. CDR3 nucleotide sequence: TGCAGCGTAGGACTAGCGGGGACCCATACGCAGTATTTT. Amino acid sequence: CSVGLAGTHTQYF.

The rearrangement links TRBV30 to TRBJ2-1, with D uncertain. Germline V gene data show CDR1 as GTSNPN and CDR2 as SVGIG (reference sequence). V lost 5 bases and J lost 1, with 9 bases in between. The CDR3 length is 13 residues. The DNA of the CDR3 is TGTGCCTGGGTGGGTAATTCCTACAATGAGCAGTTCTTC. Its protein product is CAWVGNSYNEQFF.